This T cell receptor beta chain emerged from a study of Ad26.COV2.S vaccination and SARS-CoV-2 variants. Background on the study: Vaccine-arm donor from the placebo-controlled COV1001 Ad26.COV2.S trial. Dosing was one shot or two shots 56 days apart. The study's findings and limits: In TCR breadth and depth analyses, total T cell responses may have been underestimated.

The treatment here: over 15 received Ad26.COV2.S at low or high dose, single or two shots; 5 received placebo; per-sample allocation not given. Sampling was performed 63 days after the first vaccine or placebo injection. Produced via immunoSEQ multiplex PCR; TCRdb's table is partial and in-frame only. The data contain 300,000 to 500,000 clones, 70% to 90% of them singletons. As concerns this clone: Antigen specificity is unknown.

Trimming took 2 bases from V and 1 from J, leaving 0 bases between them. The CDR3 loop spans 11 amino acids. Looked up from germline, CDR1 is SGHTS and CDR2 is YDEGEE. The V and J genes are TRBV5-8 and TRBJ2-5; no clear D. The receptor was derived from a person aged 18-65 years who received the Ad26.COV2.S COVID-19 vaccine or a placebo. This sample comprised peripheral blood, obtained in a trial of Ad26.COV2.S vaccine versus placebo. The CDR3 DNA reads TGTGCCAGCAGCTTCCAAGAGACCCAGTACTTC. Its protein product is CASSFQETQYF.